These 9 T cell receptor beta chains were all obtained from the same sample, sequenced in a study of post-analysis software for immune sequencing data. Built from TCR beta cDNA, the libraries had unique molecular identifiers in them. TCRdb re-derived calls from the PCR reads in MiXCR, one entry per CDR3 protein. The sample records some 260,000 distinct CDR3 sequences, 36% being singletons. No cognate antigen is known for these TCRs. Study observations and caveats: The five TRBV segments detected at higher frequency in patients than in controls included TRBV5-6, TRBV5-1 and TRBV20-1.

Source material: blood. All receptors derive from a girl aged 5-17 years with multiple sclerosis.

This clonotype appeared many times. CDR3 DNA: TGTGCCAGCAGTTACTCGACTAGCACAGATACGCAGTATTTT. This encodes CASSYSTSTDTQYF. The gene calls are TRBV6-2 or TRBV6-3 and TRBJ2-3; no clear D gene. The CDR3 consists of 14 residues. Trimming stripped 0 bases from V and 0 bases from J, with 4 bases between. In germline, CDR1 is MNHEY, CDR2 SVGEGT.

The V call is TRBV20-1, the J call TRBJ2-7, with 10 bases lining up with TRBD2. This CDR3 has 15 residues. Germline V gene lookup returns CDR1 DFQATT and CDR2 SNEGSKA (reference sequence). The V gene end was trimmed by 3 bases and the J gene end by 0 bases; junction bases not matched to a gene: 5. The chain's CDR3 is CSASRLAGYSYEQYF. CDR3 in DNA: TGCAGTGCTAGTAGACTAGCGGGTTACTCCTACGAGCAGTACTTC.

V usage is TRBV10-3 and J usage is TRBJ2-2, with a weak D call TRBD2 (5 bases). Trimming shortened V by 4 bases and J by 7 bases, and 13 bases separated the two germline ends. The CDR3 extends over 14 amino acids. Per the germline V gene, CDR1 is ENHRY and CDR2 is SYGVKD. The CDR3 protein is CAISGDYTNGELFF. CDR3 nucleotides: TGTGCCATCAGTGGTGACTATACAAACGGGGAGCTGTTTTTT.

In its sample, this clonotype was seen a few times. The CDR3 reads CSALAGGPDEQFF. The CDR3 DNA is TGCAGTGCGCTAGCTGGAGGGCCCGATGAGCAGTTCTTC. The V gene is TRBV20-1, the J gene TRBJ2-1, with D perhaps matching TRBD2 (6 bases). CDR3 length equals 13 residues. The germline gives CDR1 DFQATT, CDR2 SNEGSKA (reference sequence). V lost 6 bases to trimming and J lost 8 bases, with 17 bases between them.

This clonotype showed up just a few times. CDR3 loop: CSVRTSTGNEAYGYTF. The DNA of the CDR3 is TGCAGCGTGCGAACAAGTACAGGGAATGAGGCCTATGGCTACACCTTC. The rearrangement joins TRBV29-1 to TRBJ1-2, with a weak D call TRBD1 (6 bases). The V end lost 6 bases, the J end lost 4 bases, and 24 bases lay between the germline ends. Germline lookup yields CDR1 SQVTM and CDR2 ANQGSEA. The CDR3 is 16 amino acids.

The chain combines TRBV7-9 with TRBJ2-1, with D perhaps being TRBD1 or TRBD2 (5 bases each). V was trimmed by 1 base and J by 8 bases, leaving 18 bases between them. The CDR3 runs 16 residues. CDR1 SEHNR and CDR2 FQNEAQ come from the germline V gene (reference sequence). The CDR3, as DNA: TGTGCCAGCAGCTTAGATTCAGGGTCAGCGGAGGATGAGCAGTTCTTC. This encodes CASSLDSGSAEDEQFF.

The rearrangement uses TRBV12-3 or TRBV12-4 and TRBJ1-1, with D maybe TRBD1 (6 bases). The CDR3 is 14 amino acids. V lost 4 bases to trimming and J lost 0 bases, with 9 bases between them. The chain's CDR3 is CASSWDTMNTEAFF. CDR3 DNA sequence: TGTGCCAGCAGTTGGGACACTATGAACACTGAAGCTTTCTTT.

With regard to this clonotype: A much bigger clone sits one base away, suggesting this may be a read error. This chain uses TRBV29-1 with TRBJ2-4; 9 bases are a match to TRBD2. CDR1 and CDR2 from the germline V gene are SQVTM and ANQGSEA. With 4 bases clipped from V and 13 bases from J, the junction kept 17 bases outside the gene matches. The CDR3 totals 15 residues. Here the CDR3 reads CSVADRASGVKLQYF. The CDR3 bases are TGCAGCGTTGCGGATCGGGCTAGCGGGGTGAAATTACAGTACTTC.

The sample holds many counts of this clonotype. The rearrangement joins TRBV6-5 to TRBJ1-6; 9 bases match TRBD1. The germline V gene encodes CDR1 MNHEY and CDR2 SVGAGI. The CDR3 is 15 amino acids. V lost 6 bases to trimming and J lost 6 bases; unmatched junction nucleotides: 6. The CDR3: CASSLDRGGNSPLHF. The CDR3 DNA is TGTGCCAGCAGCTTGGACAGGGGAGGTAATTCACCCCTCCACTTT.